The rows below give T cell receptor beta chains drawn from one sample of a study of blood T cell repertoires in COVID-19. Assay used: immunoSEQ multiplex PCR; TCRdb lists only in-frame clones, some missing. The repertoire holds 350,000 or so clones, about nine tenths seen once, with approximately 0.97% in the top ten. Sequencing was performed on PBMCs or T cells enriched from blood (not recorded which). The receptors were gathered from a woman in her twenties or thirties who had been exposed to COVID-19. The CDR3 runs from the conserved cysteine through the conserved F or W. The D gene is left open where the match is weak. Not every row has a clone size; where given, it reads once, few, many or a size class.

v_call,j_call,d_call,clone_size,cdr3_aa,cdr3_nt
TRBV10-3,TRBJ2-1,TRBD2,NA,CAISEPTGTSGREQFF,TGTGCCATCAGTGAGCCCACCGGGACTAGCGGGAGGGAGCAGTTCTTC
TRBV25-1,TRBJ2-7,TRBD1,NA,CASSDTGDLGYEQYF,TGTGCCAGCAGTGATACAGGGGATCTGGGCTACGAGCAGTACTTC
TRBV2,TRBJ2-5,NA,NA,CASSEVASIQETQYF,TGTGCCAGCAGTGAAGTCGCCAGTATACAAGAGACCCAGTACTTC
TRBV7-8,TRBJ2-5,TRBD2,NA,CASSLDLGGRFQETQYF,TGTGCCAGCAGCTTAGATTTGGGGGGGAGGTTCCAAGAGACCCAGTACTTC
TRBV12-3/TRBV12-4,TRBJ2-4,NA,few,CASREEENIQYF,TGTGCCAGCAGGGAGGAGGAAAACATTCAGTACTTC
TRBV24-1,TRBJ1-2,NA,once,CATSDSLWTVGYTF,TGTGCCACCAGTGATTCACTATGGACAGTTGGCTACACCTTC
TRBV18,TRBJ1-3,TRBD1,NA,CASSRDSSSGNTIYF,TGTGCCAGCTCACGGGACAGCTCCTCTGGAAACACCATATATTTT
TRBV10-3,TRBJ2-5,TRBD2,NA,CAISGRLAGRGETQYF,TGTGCCATCAGTGGACGACTAGCGGGGAGGGGAGAGACCCAGTACTTC
TRBV7-6,TRBJ2-6,NA,NA,CASSLVGGGANVLTF,TGTGCCAGCAGCTTAGTGGGAGGTGGGGCCAACGTCCTGACTTTC
TRBV6-5,TRBJ2-2,TRBD1,NA,CASSYWLQGSGELFF,TGTGCCAGCAGTTACTGGTTACAGGGGAGCGGGGAGCTGTTTTTT
TRBV7-6,TRBJ2-7,TRBD2,NA,CASSISGSPSYEQYF,TGTGCCAGCAGCATTAGCGGGAGCCCCTCCTACGAGCAGTACTTC
TRBV27,TRBJ2-2,TRBD2,once,CASSFPASGTSGSKSDTGELFF,TGTGCCAGCAGTTTCCCCGCCAGCGGGACTAGCGGGAGTAAAAGCGACACCGGGGAGCTGTTTTTT
TRBV6-6,TRBJ2-7,TRBD1,NA,CASSYPSTGGMDEQYF,TGTGCCAGCAGTTACCCTTCGACAGGGGGCATGGACGAGCAGTACTTC
TRBV11-2,TRBJ1-1,TRBD1,NA,CASSADRVRGTEAFF,TGTGCCAGCAGCGCAGACAGGGTTAGGGGGACTGAAGCTTTCTTT
TRBV12-3/TRBV12-4,TRBJ2-5,TRBD1,NA,CASSPQGAETQYF,TGTGCCAGCAGTCCACAGGGGGCAGAGACCCAGTACTTC
TRBV30,TRBJ1-4,NA,NA,CAWSPTGATNEKLFF,TGTGCCTGGAGTCCTACAGGAGCAACTAATGAAAAACTGTTTTTT
TRBV9,TRBJ2-3,TRBD1,NA,CASSVEDRDTDTQYF,TGTGCCAGCAGCGTAGAGGACAGGGACACAGATACGCAGTATTTT
TRBV7-9,TRBJ2-7,NA,NA,CASSLEASASYEQYF,TGTGCCAGCAGCTTAGAGGCTAGCGCCTCCTACGAGCAGTACTTC
TRBV7-7,TRBJ2-1,TRBD2,NA,CASSPGRASGTDEQFF,TGTGCTAGCAGCCCAGGGCGGGCTAGCGGGACCGATGAGCAGTTCTTC
TRBV27,TRBJ2-1,TRBD2,NA,CASSLVGASGRNEQFF,TGTGCCAGCAGTTTGGTCGGGGCTAGCGGGAGGAATGAGCAGTTCTTC
TRBV11-3,TRBJ2-7,NA,few,CASSLGAPPIPAIEQYF,TGTGCCAGCAGCTTAGGAGCGCCCCCAATACCCGCCATCGAGCAGTACTTC
TRBV5-1,TRBJ1-4,NA,NA,CASSPRPTGENEKLFF,TGCGCCAGCAGCCCCCGACCGACAGGAGAGAATGAAAAACTGTTTTTT
TRBV19,TRBJ1-1,TRBD1,NA,CASGGQGSLTEAFF,TGTGCCAGTGGGGGACAGGGTTCCCTCACTGAAGCTTTCTTT
TRBV7-9,TRBJ2-7,NA,NA,CASHAWGNSYEQYF,TGTGCCAGCCACGCTTGGGGCAACTCCTACGAGCAGTACTTC
TRBV18,TRBJ1-1,NA,NA,CASSAGGGNTEAFF,TGTGCCAGCTCAGCGGGGGGTGGGAACACTGAAGCTTTCTTT
TRBV5-1,TRBJ2-2,TRBD1,NA,CASSLGGQQGHGELFF,TGCGCCAGCAGCTTGGGGGGACAGCAAGGTCACGGGGAGCTGTTTTTT
TRBV9,TRBJ1-6,TRBD1,once,CASSGEGQGNSPLHF,TGTGCCAGCAGCGGTGAGGGACAGGGAAATTCACCCCTCCACTTT
TRBV6-5,TRBJ1-1,TRBD1,NA,CASSHRDSPYTEAFF,TGTGCCAGCAGTCACCGGGACAGCCCTTACACTGAAGCTTTCTTT
TRBV7-9,TRBJ2-1,TRBD2,NA,CASSPPGGGDNEQFF,TGTGCCAGCAGTCCCCCGGGGGGGGGTGACAATGAGCAGTTCTTC
TRBV30,TRBJ1-2,NA,NA,CAWSVPLGRSQPSNYGYTF,TGTGCCTGGAGTGTACCCCTGGGCAGGTCCCAACCTTCTAACTATGGCTACACCTTC
TRBV7-2,TRBJ1-6,NA,few,CASSLSWRDSPLHF,TGTGCCAGCAGCTTATCGTGGAGGGATTCACCCCTCCACTTT
TRBV10-3,TRBJ1-4,TRBD1,NA,CAIRQGMSEKLFF,TGTGCCATCAGACAGGGGATGAGTGAAAAACTGTTTTTT
TRBV5-1,TRBJ1-4,TRBD1,NA,CASSPGQAATNEKLFF,TGCGCCAGCAGCCCCGGACAGGCAGCAACTAATGAAAAACTGTTTTTT
TRBV6-5,TRBJ2-7,NA,once,CASSSSTESSYEQYF,TGTGCCAGCAGTTCCTCGACAGAGTCTTCCTACGAGCAGTACTTC
TRBV5-1,TRBJ1-2,TRBD1,NA,CASSSDRADYGYTF,TGCGCCAGCAGCTCAGACAGGGCGGACTATGGCTACACCTTC
TRBV12-3/TRBV12-4,TRBJ1-2,NA,NA,CASSRGPTYGYTF,TGTGCCAGCAGCCGAGGGCCCACCTATGGCTACACCTTC
TRBV7-2,TRBJ2-5,TRBD2,NA,CASSLGGASETQYF,TGTGCCAGCAGCTTGGGAGGGGCTAGTGAGACCCAGTACTTC
TRBV28,TRBJ2-3,NA,NA,CASNTGRLTDTQYF,TGTGCCAGCAACACGGGGAGACTCACAGATACGCAGTATTTT
TRBV10-3,TRBJ1-1,NA,NA,CAIRDSLNTEAFF,TGTGCCATCAGGGACAGCTTGAACACTGAAGCTTTCTTT
TRBV9,TRBJ2-1,TRBD1,NA,CASSIGQGPYNEQFF,TGTGCCAGCAGCATCGGACAGGGACCCTACAATGAGCAGTTCTTC
TRBV11-2,TRBJ2-2,NA,NA,CASSLDQVYTGELFF,TGTGCCAGCAGCTTAGACCAGGTCTACACCGGGGAGCTGTTTTTT
TRBV14,TRBJ2-7,NA,NA,CASSPTLALHYEQYF,TGTGCCAGCAGCCCTACCCTAGCGTTACACTACGAGCAGTACTTC
TRBV14,TRBJ1-4,TRBD1,NA,CASSRLSGQGNEKLFF,TGTGCCAGCAGCCGCCTCTCGGGACAGGGGAATGAAAAACTGTTTTTT
TRBV5-5,TRBJ2-2,TRBD2,NA,CASSLGLAGGPVGELFF,TGTGCCAGCAGCTTGGGGCTAGCGGGAGGGCCGGTCGGGGAGCTGTTTTTT
TRBV28,TRBJ2-5,NA,NA,CASSFIGGGQETQYF,TGTGCCAGCAGTTTCATCGGTGGAGGCCAAGAGACCCAGTACTTC